What follows describes a single T cell receptor (beta chain). What it binds is not known. Coverage ceases 3 residues before the CDR3 finishes, and the germline J gene fills in the end. The sample belongs to a study of Tregs in tolerant kidney transplant recipients. Produced via immunoSEQ multiplex PCR; TCRdb's table is partial and in-frame only. This listing includes 14,000 or so clones. Recipients received nonmyeloablative bone marrow transplants from related graft donors, with transient mixed chimerism. Study results and limitations: Activated donor B cell expansion appeared to reveal the most relevant donor-specific TCRbeta repertoire. In tolerant patients, donor-specific Tregs outgrew total Tregs, suggesting antigen-driven expansion. Few patients were studied, so findings need validation in larger groups.

This CDR3 contains 12 residues. J gave up 3 bases and V 5 bases, and 1 base lay outside the gene matches. Germline V lookup: CDR1 SQVTM, CDR2 ANQGSEA. The sequence was obtained from a human patient who received a combined kidney and bone marrow transplant. Some T cells may be the graft donor's. The sequenced sample was CD8+ T cells from blood (PBMCs), obtained 6 months after the transplant. The chain employs TRBV29-1 and TRBJ1-2; TRBD1 matches 9 bases. Partial CDR3 DNA: TGCAGCGTTAGGACAGGGGACTATGGC. Its protein product is CSVRTGDYG. The full CDR3 reads CSVRTGDYGYTF. The variable domain in full, with the rest retrieved from reference TRBV29-1 and TRBJ1-2, is SAVISQKPSRDICQRGTSLTIQCQVDSQVTMMFWYRQQPGQSLTLIATANQGSEATYESGFVIDKFPISRPNLTFSTLTVSNMSPEDSSIYLCSVRTGDYGYTFGSGTRLTVV.